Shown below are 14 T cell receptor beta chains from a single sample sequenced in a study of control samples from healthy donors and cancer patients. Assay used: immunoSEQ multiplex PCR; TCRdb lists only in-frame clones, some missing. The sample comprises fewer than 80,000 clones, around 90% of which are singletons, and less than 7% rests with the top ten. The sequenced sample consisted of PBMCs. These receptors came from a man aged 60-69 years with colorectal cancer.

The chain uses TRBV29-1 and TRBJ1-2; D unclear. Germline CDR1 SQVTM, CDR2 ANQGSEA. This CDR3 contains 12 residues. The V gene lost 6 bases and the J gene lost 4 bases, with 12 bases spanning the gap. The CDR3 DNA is TGCAGCGTCACGACAAGCCTCTATGGCTACACCTTC. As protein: CSVTTSLYGYTF.

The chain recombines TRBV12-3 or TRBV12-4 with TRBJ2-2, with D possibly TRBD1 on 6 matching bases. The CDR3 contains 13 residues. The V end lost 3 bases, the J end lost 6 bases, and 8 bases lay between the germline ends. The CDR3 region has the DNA TGTGCCAGCAGTTTCCAGGGGTCCGGGGAGCTGTTTTTT. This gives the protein CASSFQGSGELFF.

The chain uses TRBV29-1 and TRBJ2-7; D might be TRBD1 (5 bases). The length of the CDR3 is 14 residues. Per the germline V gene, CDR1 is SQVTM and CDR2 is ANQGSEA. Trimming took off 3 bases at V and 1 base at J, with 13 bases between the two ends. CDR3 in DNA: TGCAGCGTTGATATGGGGCAGGCATCCTACGAGCAGTACTTC. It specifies CSVDMGQASYEQYF.

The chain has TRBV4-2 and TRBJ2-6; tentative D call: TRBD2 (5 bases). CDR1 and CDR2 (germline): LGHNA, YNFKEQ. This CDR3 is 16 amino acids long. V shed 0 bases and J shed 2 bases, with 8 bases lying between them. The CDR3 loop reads CASSQDWGAGANVLTF. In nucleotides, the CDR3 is TGTGCCAGCAGCCAAGATTGGGGAGCTGGGGCCAACGTCCTGACTTTC.

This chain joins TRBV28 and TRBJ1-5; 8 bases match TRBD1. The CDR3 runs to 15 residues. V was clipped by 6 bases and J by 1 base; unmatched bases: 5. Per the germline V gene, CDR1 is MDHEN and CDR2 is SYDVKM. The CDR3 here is CASRGQGISNQPQHF. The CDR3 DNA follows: TGTGCCAGCAGAGGACAGGGCATAAGCAATCAGCCCCAGCATTTT.

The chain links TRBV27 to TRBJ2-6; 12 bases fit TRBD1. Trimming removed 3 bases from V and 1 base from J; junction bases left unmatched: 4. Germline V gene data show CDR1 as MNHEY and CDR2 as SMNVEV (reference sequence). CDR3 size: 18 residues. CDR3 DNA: TGTGCCAGCAGTTTTAGGGGACAGGGGGCGTCTGGGGCCAACGTCCTGACTTTC. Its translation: CASSFRGQGASGANVLTF.

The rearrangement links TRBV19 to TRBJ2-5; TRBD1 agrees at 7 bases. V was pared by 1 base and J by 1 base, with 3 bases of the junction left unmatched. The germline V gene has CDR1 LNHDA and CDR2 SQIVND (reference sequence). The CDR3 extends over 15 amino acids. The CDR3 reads CASSIGGTAQETQYF. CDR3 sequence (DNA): TGTGCCAGTAGTATAGGGGGGACAGCCCAAGAGACCCAGTACTTC.

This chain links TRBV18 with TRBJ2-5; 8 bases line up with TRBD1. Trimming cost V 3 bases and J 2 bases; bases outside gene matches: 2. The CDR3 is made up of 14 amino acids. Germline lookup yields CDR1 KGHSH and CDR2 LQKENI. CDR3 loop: CASSPRQGQETQYF. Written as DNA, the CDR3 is TGTGCCAGCTCACCCCGACAGGGGCAAGAGACCCAGTACTTC.

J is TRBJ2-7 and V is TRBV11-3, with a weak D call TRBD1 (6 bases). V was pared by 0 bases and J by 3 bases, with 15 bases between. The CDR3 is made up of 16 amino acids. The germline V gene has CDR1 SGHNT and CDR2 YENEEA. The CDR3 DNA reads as TGTGCCAGCAGCTTAGATTCTAAAAGGACAGTCTACGAGCAGTACTTC. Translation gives CASSLDSKRTVYEQYF.

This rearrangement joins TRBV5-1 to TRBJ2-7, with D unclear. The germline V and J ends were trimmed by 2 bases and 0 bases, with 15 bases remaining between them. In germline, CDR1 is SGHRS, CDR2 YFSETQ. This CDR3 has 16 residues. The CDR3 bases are TGCGCCAGCAGCTTAGGTCGCGCAGGTAGCTCCTACGAGCAGTACTTC. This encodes CASSLGRAGSSYEQYF.

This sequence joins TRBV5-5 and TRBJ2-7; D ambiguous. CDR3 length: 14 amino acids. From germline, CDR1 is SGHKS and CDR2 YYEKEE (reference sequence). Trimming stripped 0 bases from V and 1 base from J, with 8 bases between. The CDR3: CASSLAVLSYEQYF. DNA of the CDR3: TGTGCCAGCAGCTTGGCGGTCCTATCCTACGAGCAGTACTTC.

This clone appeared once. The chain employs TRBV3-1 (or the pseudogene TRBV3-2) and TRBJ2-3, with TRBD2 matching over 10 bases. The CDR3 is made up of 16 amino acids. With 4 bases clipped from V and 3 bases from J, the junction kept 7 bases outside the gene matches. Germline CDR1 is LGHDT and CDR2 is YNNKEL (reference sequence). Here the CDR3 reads CASSLGAGGPTDTQYF. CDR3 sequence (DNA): TGTGCCAGCAGCCTTGGAGCGGGGGGGCCAACAGATACGCAGTATTTT.

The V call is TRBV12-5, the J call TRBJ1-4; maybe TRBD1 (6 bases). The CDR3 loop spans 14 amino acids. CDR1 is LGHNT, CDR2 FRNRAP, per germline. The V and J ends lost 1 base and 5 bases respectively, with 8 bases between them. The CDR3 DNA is TGTGCTAGTGGTTTGGGGCAGGGGAATGAAAAACTGTTTTTT. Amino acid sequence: CASGLGQGNEKLFF. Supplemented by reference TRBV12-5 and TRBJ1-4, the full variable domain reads DARVTQTPRHKVTEMGQEVTMRCQPILGHNTVFWYRQTMMQGLELLAYFRNRAPLDDSGMPKDRFSAEMPDATLATLKIQPSEPRDSAVYFCASGLGQGNEKLFFGSGTQLSVL.

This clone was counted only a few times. The CDR3 region has the DNA TGTGCCAGCAGCTTAATACTAGCGGGGGGTATAGAGACCCAGTACTTC. This translates into CASSLILAGGIETQYF. The V call is TRBV7-2, the J call TRBJ2-5; 12 positions match TRBD2. This CDR3 has 16 residues. Germline assignment: CDR1 SGHTA and CDR2 FQGNSA. The trim removed 2 bases at V and 4 bases at J, leaving 5 bases unmatched.